This T cell receptor (beta chain) is from a study of ipilimumab plus nivolumab after autologous stem cell transplantation. In the study overall: Median doses per patient: a few ipilimumab, 7 to 9 nivolumab. DLBCL patients had primary refractory or relapsed disease.

Produced via immunoSEQ multiplex PCR; TCRdb's table is partial and in-frame only. Here the sample spans about 22,000 clones, just under 75% being singletons. About this clone itself: Its antigen is not identified.

Ipilimumab, 1 mg/kg, started 14 to 28 days after autologous transplant. The CDR3 consists of 14 residues. The V and J ends lost 6 bases and 0 bases respectively, with 9 bases between them. Per the germline V gene, CDR1 is KGHSH and CDR2 is LQKENI. Overall study results and limits: The authors say TCR, Treg and microbiome findings warrant further study.

Material: PBMCs, obtained in a trial of ipilimumab plus nivolumab as post-transplant consolidation. The TCR comes from a male donor with diffuse large B-cell lymphoma. The chain uses TRBV18 and TRBJ1-5; D uncertain. CDR3 nucleotides: TGTGCCAGCTCGTCAGCGTATAGCAATCAGCCCCAGCATTTT. Amino acids: CASSSAYSNQPQHF.